The 22 T cell receptor beta chains below were found in one sample sequenced in a study of patients and donors after allogeneic stem cell transplantation. TCRdb independently ran MiXCR on the RT-PCR reads; one entry per CDR3 protein. The sample carries roughly 880,000 distinct CDR3 sequences, 18% recorded once. The sample was blood, either unsorted or a sorted T cell fraction (not recorded which). The receptor set was obtained from a human donor who was either an allogeneic HSCT recipient or a stem cell or donor lymphocyte infusion donor (not recorded which). It is not recorded whose cells these are; they may come from a transplant donor.

This clonotype was seen a few times. The chain joins TRBV5-1 to TRBJ2-2; D uncertain. V was pared by 4 bases and J by 0 bases, with 19 bases between. This CDR3 has 18 amino acids. Germline V gene sequence: CDR1 SGHRS, CDR2 YFSETQ. The CDR3 is CASSPTPRGLANTGELFF. The CDR3 DNA reads TGCGCCAGCAGCCCTACTCCCCGCGGTCTCGCGAACACCGGGGAGCTGTTTTTT.

There are many counts of this clonotype. The chain is built from TRBV12-3 or TRBV12-4 and TRBJ1-1; 8 positions match TRBD1. V dropped 3 bases and J dropped 9; count of bases not matched to a gene: 6. The CDR3 is made up of 13 amino acids. The CDR3 reads CASSLQGAGQAFF. DNA for the CDR3: TGTGCCAGCAGTTTGCAGGGGGCCGGTCAAGCTTTCTTT.

The J gene is TRBJ2-3, the V gene TRBV6-1; possibly TRBD2 for D (6 bases). Germline-derived CDR1 and CDR2 are MNHNS and SASEGT. The V and J ends lost 8 bases and 1 base respectively, with 10 bases between them. The CDR3 runs to 13 residues. Here the CDR3 DNA reads TGTGCCAGCTGCGGGGCTGGCACAGATACGCAGTATTTT. Translation gives CASCGAGTDTQYF.

This rearrangement joins TRBV6-2 or TRBV6-3 to TRBJ2-1; 9 bases are shared with TRBD2. The CDR3 is 16 residues long. Germline lookup yields CDR1 MNHEY and CDR2 SVGEGT. V was pared by 0 bases and J by 7 bases, with 7 bases of the junction left unmatched. The CDR3 loop reads CASSYSAGGPSNEQFF. The CDR3 DNA reads as TGTGCCAGCAGTTACTCGGCGGGGGGGCCGAGTAATGAGCAGTTCTTC.

In this sample, this clonotype turned up a few times. The chain recombines TRBV16 with TRBJ1-5; D might be TRBD1 (5 bases). This CDR3 comprises 16 residues. Per the germline V gene, CDR1 is KGHSY and CDR2 is FQNENV. V lost 0 bases to trimming and J lost 1 base, with 10 bases between them. The CDR3 nucleotides read TGTGCCAGCAGCCAATCGTTGGGGGGGAGCAATCAGCCCCAGCATTTT. It specifies CASSQSLGGSNQPQHF.

The chain recombines TRBV19 with TRBJ1-5; D gene ambiguous. Germline V gene data show CDR1 as LNHDA and CDR2 as SQIVND (reference sequence). The V end was cut by 5 bases, the J end by 7 bases, with 12 bases between. CDR3 length equals 13 residues. CDR3 residues: CASSVYPGQPQHF. In DNA form, the CDR3 reads TGTGCCAGTAGTGTCTACCCGGGGCAGCCCCAGCATTTT.

This clonotype appeared a few times. The chain carries TRBV9 and TRBJ2-7; perhaps D is TRBD1 or TRBD2 (5 bases each). In germline, CDR1 is SGDLS, CDR2 YYNGEE. The V end lost 3 bases, the J end lost 2 bases, and 9 bases lay between the germline ends. The CDR3 is made up of 13 amino acids. The chain's CDR3 is CASSGDGTYEQYF. The CDR3 nucleotides read TGTGCCAGCAGCGGGGACGGTACCTACGAGCAGTACTTC.

J is TRBJ2-5 and V is TRBV14, with 9 bases lining up with TRBD2. Germline lookup yields CDR1 SGHDN and CDR2 FVKESK. There are 16 residues in the CDR3. The junction had 11 bases not matched to a gene; V was cut back by 5 bases and J by 4 bases. The CDR3, as DNA: TGTGCCAGCAGCTTTGGAGCGGGAGGCTGGTTAGAGACCCAGTACTTC. This codes for CASSFGAGGWLETQYF.

This clonotype was observed at least ten times. The CDR3 protein is CASTEVSGSSQPQHF. The CDR3 bases are TGTGCCAGCACCGAGGTGTCGGGATCGAGTCAGCCCCAGCATTTT. The rearrangement joins TRBV12-3 or TRBV12-4 to TRBJ1-5; D gene uncertain. CDR3 length: 15 residues. V was trimmed by 7 bases and J by 6 bases, leaving 19 bases between them.

The table lists this clonotype with many counts. The rearrangement links TRBV12-3 or TRBV12-4 to TRBJ2-5, with TRBD1 identical over 10 bases. The CDR3 spans 14 residues. Trimming removed 7 bases from V and 5 bases from J; junction bases left unmatched: 7. This CDR3 reads CASNLGTGDETQYF. CDR3 DNA: TGTGCCAGCAATTTGGGGACAGGGGATGAGACCCAGTACTTC.

The chain employs TRBV12-3 or TRBV12-4 and TRBJ2-6; D is possibly TRBD1 (5 bases). With 1 base removed from V and 0 bases from J, the gap between germline ends came to 10 bases. The CDR3 is 17 residues long. The CDR3 sequence: CASSLGAGRSGANVLTF. CDR3 in DNA: TGTGCCAGCAGTTTAGGGGCAGGGCGCTCTGGGGCCAACGTCCTGACTTTC.

In this sample, this clonotype turned up a few times. The chain combines TRBV12-3 or TRBV12-4 with TRBJ1-1; D gene unclear. V shed 3 bases and J shed 5 bases, with 13 bases lying between them. The CDR3 consists of 14 residues. The CDR3 DNA follows: TGTGCCAGCAGTTTGGTGGCGTCCGGGACTGAAGCTTTCTTT. As protein: CASSLVASGTEAFF.

The chain uses TRBV4-2 and TRBJ2-1, with 7 nucleotides matching TRBD2. CDR1 and CDR2 from the germline V gene are LGHNA and YNFKEQ. This CDR3 is built from 16 residues. The junction had 9 bases not matched to a gene; V was cut back by 3 bases and J by 4 bases. The DNA for the CDR3 is TGTGCCAGCAGCCAGGCACTAGCGTCGGTTTACAATGAGCAGTTCTTC. This codes for CASSQALASVYNEQFF.

The chain uses TRBV10-3 and TRBJ2-7, with 8 nucleotides matching TRBD1. Per the germline V gene, CDR1 is ENHRY and CDR2 is SYGVKD. This CDR3 is built from 14 residues. V was pared by 3 bases and J by 4 bases, with 5 bases of the junction left unmatched. CDR3 sequence reads: CAISEGTGLYEQYF. Here the CDR3 DNA reads TGTGCCATCAGTGAAGGGACAGGCCTATACGAGCAGTACTTC.

This clonotype was detected only a few times. The chain uses TRBV7-9 and TRBJ2-1, with 12 bases lining up with TRBD2. From germline, CDR1 is SEHNR and CDR2 FQNEAQ (reference sequence). CDR3 size: 16 residues. V dropped 4 bases and J dropped 4; count of bases not matched to a gene: 5. As DNA, the CDR3 is TGTGCCAGCAGCTCCGGAACTAGCGGGGGGTACAATGAGCAGTTCTTC. As protein: CASSSGTSGGYNEQFF.

The table lists this clonotype with a few counts. CDR3 sequence reads: CASSPPWDSAYEQYF. As DNA, the CDR3 is TGTGCCAGCAGTCCTCCATGGGACAGCGCCTACGAGCAGTACTTC. The chain couples TRBV12-3 or TRBV12-4 to TRBJ2-7, with 7 nucleotides matching TRBD1. Losses at the gene ends were 5 bases for V and 2 bases for J; bases not matched to a gene: 9. The CDR3 consists of 15 residues.

The sample holds a few counts of this clonotype. This chain connects TRBV18 to TRBJ2-7; no reliable D call. Trimming cost V 3 bases and J 3 bases, with 9 bases left between them. In germline, CDR1 is KGHSH, CDR2 LQKENI. The CDR3 loop spans 13 amino acids. The CDR3 loop is CASSPNRNYEQYF. CDR3 bases: TGTGCCAGCTCACCCAACCGGAACTACGAGCAGTACTTC.

This clonotype was detected ten times or more. The chain uses TRBV12-3 or TRBV12-4 and TRBJ2-2; D is possibly TRBD1 or TRBD2 (5 bases each). This CDR3 is built from 15 residues. The V and J ends lost 6 bases and 1 base respectively, with 12 bases between them. Written as DNA, the CDR3 is TGTGCCAGCAGACGACCGGGGCTGAACACCGGGGAGCTGTTTTTT. Amino acid sequence: CASRRPGLNTGELFF.

This clonotype was counted between two and nine times. V and J are TRBV12-3 or TRBV12-4 and TRBJ2-3, with 10 bases that match TRBD2. V gave up 6 bases and J gave up 3 bases; unmatched junction bases: 6. The CDR3 loop spans 15 amino acids. CDR3 amino acids: CASRYTGLATDTQYF. DNA for the CDR3: TGTGCCAGCAGGTACACGGGACTAGCGACAGATACGCAGTATTTT.

V and J are TRBV5-1 and TRBJ2-3; D may be TRBD2 (7 bases). The length of the CDR3 is 15 residues. Trimming removed 9 bases from V and 9 bases from J, with 26 bases in between. Germline V CDR1 and CDR2: SGHRS, YFSETQ. CDR3 nucleotide sequence: TGCGCCACCCAAACAGAAACGGGGGGCTCAGGCACGCAGTATTTT. Protein: CATQTETGGSGTQYF. Full variable domain (outside the CDR3, taken from reference TRBV5-1 and TRBJ2-3): KAGVTQTPRYLIKTRGQQVTLSCSPISGHRSVSWYQQTPGQGLQFLFEYFSETQRNKGNFPGRFSGRQFSNSRSEMNVSTLELGDSALYLCATQTETGGSGTQYFGPGTRLTVL.

This clonotype was detected only a few times. The chain is built from TRBV28 and TRBJ2-5; 8 bases fit TRBD1. The V and J ends lost 6 bases and 2 bases, in that order; junction bases with no gene match: 5. CDR3 length equals 14 residues. The germline gives CDR1 MDHEN, CDR2 SYDVKM. The CDR3 DNA is TGTGCCAGCAGCTGGGACAGGCGTCAAGAGACCCAGTACTTC. Amino acids: CASSWDRRQETQYF.

This chain links TRBV24-1 with TRBJ2-1; 9 bases fit TRBD1. This CDR3 region has 15 residues. J gave up 2 bases and V 9 bases, and 7 bases lay outside the gene matches. Germline CDR1 reads KGHDR; CDR2 reads SFDVKD. CDR3 DNA sequence: TGTGCCACCGCCCCGGGACAGGGACCCTACAATGAGCAGTTCTTC. It is translated as CATAPGQGPYNEQFF.